This T cell receptor beta chain was documented in a study of T cells in Graves' hyperthyroidism and ophthalmopathy. Regarding the study as a whole: Clonotypes that were expanded in thyroid above 0.001 mostly appeared in blood too. Ophthalmopathy could be told apart from stable hyperthyroidism with a 13 V-J model.

Concerning this clonotype: No antigen is known for it.

V shed 7 bases and J 10 bases; nucleotides not matched to a gene: 16. The germline V gene has CDR1 MNHNS and CDR2 SASEGT. This CDR3 has 15 amino acids. Regions amplified from RNA transcripts were the TCR beta CDR3 regions. During a first-round RT-PCR of the TCR CDR3, the HTBI primer set was used. TCRdb reprocessed the multiplex PCR reads with MiXCR, giving one entry per CDR3 protein. The sample gives 500,000 to 600,000 distinct CDR3 sequences, 15% to 20% of which show up once; 40% to 50% is in the top ten. The sequenced material came from blood. The sequence was obtained from a man between 35 and 55 years old with Graves' ophthalmopathy. The chain uses TRBV6-1 and TRBJ2-1, with TRBD1 matching over 7 bases. The CDR3 sequence: CASTQDRSAFGEQFF. CDR3 nucleotides: TGTGCCAGCACCCAGGACAGGTCTGCATTTGGGGAGCAGTTCTTC.